This T cell receptor beta chain came from a study of shared T cell receptors in the human thymus. Produced via immunoSEQ multiplex PCR; TCRdb's table is partial and in-frame only. The sample has about 660,000 clones, over 75% seen once; the top ten hold 0.0094%. Germline trimming cut 5 bases from V and 0 bases from J; bases unmatched to any gene: 6. Germline CDR1 and CDR2: SQVTM and ANQGSEA. The CDR3 consists of 16 residues. This sample also appeared in a second study, on human thymus T cells. From that second work: Use of V and J genes seemed skewed within the thymic and blood repertoires. Unrelated individuals were reported by related research to share highly overlapping thymic repertoires.

Material for sequencing was thymocytes. J is TRBJ2-6 and V is TRBV29-1; 8 bases agree with TRBD1. The receptor comes from a boy under three years old with a congenital heart defect. CDR3 sequence reads: CSVPTGASSGANVLTF. CDR3 coding DNA: TGCAGCGTTCCGACAGGGGCTTCCTCTGGGGCCAACGTCCTGACTTTC.